The present TCR beta chain was sequenced within a study of blood T cell repertoires in COVID-19. Within the sample, this clone is medium-sized. Profiled with immunoSEQ multiplex PCR; TCRdb holds only in-frame clones, not every one. Of tens of thousands of clones listed, 70% to 90% are singletons. V lost 5 bases to trimming and J lost 6 bases, with 13 bases between them. This CDR3 region has 13 residues. Germline CDR1 SGHTA, CDR2 FQGTGA. The chain carries TRBV7-3 and TRBJ1-1, with D perhaps TRBD1 (5 bases). The source material was peripheral blood. The TCR was taken from a human donor in a cohort sampled during active COVID-19. Written as DNA, the CDR3 is TGTGCCAGCAGCCCTAACGGGGGGGCTGAAGCTTTCTTT. This translates into CASSPNGGAEAFF.